The rows below give T cell receptor beta chains drawn from one sample of a study of T cell responses to AZD1222 COVID-19 vaccine. TCRdb's copy holds only in-frame clones and misses some; the assay was immunoSEQ multiplex PCR. Here the sample spans about 110,000 clones, about nine tenths being singletons. The material sequenced was peripheral blood, taken 28 days after the second AZD1222 dose. These receptors were taken from an adult who received the AZD1222 COVID-19 vaccine. Both conserved end residues are part of each CDR3. Fields, in order: D gene, J gene, clone size, V gene, CDR3 DNA, CDR3 protein. A D gene is named only where the DNA matches it firmly. Clone sizes are given selectively: once, few, many, or a class where the clone is expanded.

d_call: TRBD2
j_call: TRBJ2-5
clone_size: -
v_call: TRBV28
cdr3_nt: TGTGCCAGCAGTTTATACGTCGGACTAGCGGGGGGGTTCCAAGAGACCCAGTACTTC
cdr3_aa: CASSLYVGLAGGFQETQYF

d_call: TRBD1
j_call: TRBJ1-6
clone_size: few
v_call: TRBV5-6
cdr3_nt: TGTGCCAGCAGCTCGGGTACAGGGGGGTTCTATAATTCACCCCTCCACTTT
cdr3_aa: CASSSGTGGFYNSPLHF

d_call: -
j_call: TRBJ2-7
clone_size: once
v_call: TRBV3-1/TRBV3-2
cdr3_nt: TGTGCCAGCAGCCGTAGGGGCGGCTACGAGCAGTACTTC
cdr3_aa: CASSRRGGYEQYF

d_call: -
j_call: TRBJ2-3
clone_size: -
v_call: TRBV20-1
cdr3_nt: TGCAGTGCCCTGGGGGTAGATACGCAGTATTTT
cdr3_aa: CSALGVDTQYF

d_call: -
j_call: TRBJ2-7
clone_size: once
v_call: TRBV6-5
cdr3_nt: TGTGCCAGCAGGGTACTGGACAGTACCTACGAGCAGTACTTC
cdr3_aa: CASRVLDSTYEQYF

d_call: -
j_call: TRBJ1-1
clone_size: -
v_call: TRBV9
cdr3_nt: TGTGCCAGCAGCGTAGAAGACAGGATGAACACTGAAGCTTTCTTT
cdr3_aa: CASSVEDRMNTEAFF

d_call: TRBD2
j_call: TRBJ2-1
clone_size: -
v_call: TRBV4-1
cdr3_nt: TGCGCCAGCAGCCAAGATGTGGCTAGCGGGAGTCCCTACAATGAGCAGTTCTTC
cdr3_aa: CASSQDVASGSPYNEQFF

d_call: -
j_call: TRBJ2-3
clone_size: -
v_call: TRBV9
cdr3_nt: TGTGCCAGCAGCGTAGAAGGGGGGGGGTCCCCGAATACGCAGTATTTT
cdr3_aa: CASSVEGGGSPNTQYF

d_call: TRBD1
j_call: TRBJ2-7
clone_size: -
v_call: TRBV10-3
cdr3_nt: TGTGCCATCAGTCCGGGACAGGAGATCTACGAGCAGTACTTC
cdr3_aa: CAISPGQEIYEQYF

d_call: TRBD1
j_call: TRBJ2-7
clone_size: -
v_call: TRBV2
cdr3_nt: TGTGCCAGCAGTGGAGCCGGGACAGGGAAGAGGCACTCCTACGAGCAGTACTTC
cdr3_aa: CASSGAGTGKRHSYEQYF

d_call: TRBD2
j_call: TRBJ2-5
clone_size: once
v_call: TRBV5-8
cdr3_nt: TGTGCCAGCAGCTGGGCCGGCGGGGGGCTGGGGACCCAGTACTTC
cdr3_aa: CASSWAGGGLGTQYF

d_call: -
j_call: TRBJ2-3
clone_size: -
v_call: TRBV18
cdr3_nt: TGTGCCAGCTCACCACCAGGTCAAGATACGCAGTATTTT
cdr3_aa: CASSPPGQDTQYF

d_call: -
j_call: TRBJ2-5
clone_size: -
v_call: TRBV5-6
cdr3_nt: TGTGCCAGCAGCTTAAGAGGGGGTCGAGGGGGGACCCAGTACTTC
cdr3_aa: CASSLRGGRGGTQYF

d_call: -
j_call: TRBJ2-2
clone_size: -
v_call: TRBV5-4
cdr3_nt: TGTGCCAGCAGCACCCGGGAATACACCGGGGAGCTGTTTTTT
cdr3_aa: CASSTREYTGELFF

d_call: TRBD2
j_call: TRBJ2-7
clone_size: -
v_call: TRBV27
cdr3_nt: TGTGCCAGCAGTTTAAGGGGACTAGCGGGCCCCTCCTACGAGCAGTACTTC
cdr3_aa: CASSLRGLAGPSYEQYF

d_call: TRBD2
j_call: TRBJ2-3
clone_size: once
v_call: TRBV2
cdr3_nt: TGTGCCAGCAGTGACGGTCTAGCGGGGGGGGATACGCAGTATTTT
cdr3_aa: CASSDGLAGGDTQYF

d_call: TRBD1
j_call: TRBJ2-5
clone_size: -
v_call: TRBV10-3
cdr3_nt: TGTGCCATCAGTGAGCCGGGGACAGTAAAAGAGACCCAGTACTTC
cdr3_aa: CAISEPGTVKETQYF

d_call: -
j_call: TRBJ2-2
clone_size: -
v_call: TRBV9
cdr3_nt: TGTGCCAGCAGCTCGGACAGAAATTCCGGGGAGCTGTTTTTT
cdr3_aa: CASSSDRNSGELFF

d_call: -
j_call: TRBJ1-1
clone_size: -
v_call: TRBV5-1
cdr3_nt: TGCGCCAGCAGCCCCGCCACGGCGAACACTGAAGCTTTCTTT
cdr3_aa: CASSPATANTEAFF

d_call: -
j_call: TRBJ2-5
clone_size: -
v_call: TRBV7-2
cdr3_nt: TGTGCCAGCAGCCGTTCCGGGACCCGGGAGACCCAGTACTTC
cdr3_aa: CASSRSGTRETQYF

d_call: TRBD1
j_call: TRBJ2-1
clone_size: -
v_call: TRBV6-5
cdr3_nt: TGTGCCACGGGACAGGGTGATGAGCAGTTCTTC
cdr3_aa: CATGQGDEQFF

d_call: -
j_call: TRBJ2-4
clone_size: -
v_call: TRBV6-5
cdr3_nt: TGTGCCAGTTGGCAGGCCAAGAAAAACATTCAGTACTTC
cdr3_aa: CASWQAKKNIQYF

d_call: TRBD2
j_call: TRBJ2-1
clone_size: -
v_call: TRBV3-1/TRBV3-2
cdr3_nt: TGTGCCAGCAGCCAAGTGTTTGGTAGCGGGGGGGCCTATTCTAATGAGCAGTTCTTC
cdr3_aa: CASSQVFGSGGAYSNEQFF

d_call: -
j_call: TRBJ2-1
clone_size: -
v_call: TRBV27
cdr3_nt: TGTGCCAGCAGTTTAATGGCGGGACCTACTTACAATGAGCAGTTCTTC
cdr3_aa: CASSLMAGPTYNEQFF

d_call: -
j_call: TRBJ2-5
clone_size: -
v_call: TRBV28
cdr3_nt: TGTGCCAGCAGTTTAGACGAAGAGACCCAGTACTTC
cdr3_aa: CASSLDEETQYF

d_call: TRBD1
j_call: TRBJ2-1
clone_size: -
v_call: TRBV19
cdr3_nt: TGTGCCAGTAGTTTCGACAGGGGGCAGAATGAGCAGTTCTTC
cdr3_aa: CASSFDRGQNEQFF

d_call: TRBD2
j_call: TRBJ2-1
clone_size: -
v_call: TRBV6-4
cdr3_nt: TGTGCCAGCAGTGACTCGGCGAGCGGGGGGGATGAGCAGTTCTTC
cdr3_aa: CASSDSASGGDEQFF